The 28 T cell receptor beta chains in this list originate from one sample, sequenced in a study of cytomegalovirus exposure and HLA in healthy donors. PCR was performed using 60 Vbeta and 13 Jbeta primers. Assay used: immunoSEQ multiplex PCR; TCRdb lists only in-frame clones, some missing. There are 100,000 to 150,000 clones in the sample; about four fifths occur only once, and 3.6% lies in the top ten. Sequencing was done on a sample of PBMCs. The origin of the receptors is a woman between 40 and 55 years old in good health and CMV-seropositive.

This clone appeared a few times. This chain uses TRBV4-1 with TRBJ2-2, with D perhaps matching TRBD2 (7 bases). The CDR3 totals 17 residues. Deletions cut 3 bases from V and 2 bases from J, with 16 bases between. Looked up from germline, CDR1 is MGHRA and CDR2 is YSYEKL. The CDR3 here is CASSQRGGGINTGELFF. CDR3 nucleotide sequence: TGCGCCAGCAGCCAGAGGGGGGGTGGGATAAACACCGGGGAGCTGTTTTTT.

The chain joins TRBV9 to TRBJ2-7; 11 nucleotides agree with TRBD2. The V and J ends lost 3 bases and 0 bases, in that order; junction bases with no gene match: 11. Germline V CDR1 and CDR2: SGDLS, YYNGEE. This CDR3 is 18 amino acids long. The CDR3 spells CASSGDSGTSGSSYEQYF. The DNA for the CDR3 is TGTGCCAGCAGCGGAGATTCCGGGACTAGCGGTAGCTCCTACGAGCAGTACTTC.

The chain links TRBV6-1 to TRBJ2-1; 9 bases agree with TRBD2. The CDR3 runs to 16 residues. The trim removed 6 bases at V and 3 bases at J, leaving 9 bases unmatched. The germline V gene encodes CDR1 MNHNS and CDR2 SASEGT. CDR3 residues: CASSEQGLAIYNEQFF. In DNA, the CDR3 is TGTGCCAGCAGCGAACAGGGACTAGCTATCTACAATGAGCAGTTCTTC.

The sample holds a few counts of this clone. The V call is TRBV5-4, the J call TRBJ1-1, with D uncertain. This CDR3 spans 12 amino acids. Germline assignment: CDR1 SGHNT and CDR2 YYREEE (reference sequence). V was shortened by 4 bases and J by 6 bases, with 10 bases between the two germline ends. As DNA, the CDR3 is TGTGCCAGCAGCGTCACCGGGTCTGAAGCTTTCTTT. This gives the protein CASSVTGSEAFF.

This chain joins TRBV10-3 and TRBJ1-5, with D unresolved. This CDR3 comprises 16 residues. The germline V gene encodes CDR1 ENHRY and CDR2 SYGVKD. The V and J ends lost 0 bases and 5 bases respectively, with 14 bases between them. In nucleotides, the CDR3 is TGTGCCATCAGTGAGTCGTGGGCAGAAAGTGATCAGCCCCAGCATTTT. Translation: CAISESWAESDQPQHF.

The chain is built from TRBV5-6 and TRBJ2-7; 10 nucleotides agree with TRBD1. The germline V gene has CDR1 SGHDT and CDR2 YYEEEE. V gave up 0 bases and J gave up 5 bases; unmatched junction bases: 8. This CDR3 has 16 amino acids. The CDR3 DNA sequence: TGTGCCAGCAGCTTGGATGGGACAGGGGATCGGGACGAGCAGTACTTC. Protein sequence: CASSLDGTGDRDEQYF.

This CDR3 is CASTPRRPNTGELFF. The CDR3 nucleotides read TGTGCCAGCACTCCACGGCGGCCGAACACCGGGGAGCTGTTTTTT. The chain joins TRBV28 to TRBJ2-2; D not resolved. The CDR3 is 15 residues long. V was clipped by 7 bases and J by 0 bases, with 12 bases between them. Germline CDR1 reads MDHEN; CDR2 reads SYDVKM.

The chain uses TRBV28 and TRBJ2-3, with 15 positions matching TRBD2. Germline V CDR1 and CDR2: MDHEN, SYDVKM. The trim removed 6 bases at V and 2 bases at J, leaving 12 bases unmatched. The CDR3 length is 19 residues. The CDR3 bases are TGTGCCAGCAGCGCACGGACTAGCGGGAGGGGGAGGGCCACAGATACGCAGTATTTT. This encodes CASSARTSGRGRATDTQYF. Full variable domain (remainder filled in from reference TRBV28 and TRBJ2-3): DVKVTQSSRYLVKRTGEKVFLECVQDMDHENMFWYRQDPGLGLRLIYFSYDVKMKEKGDIPEGYSVSREKKERFSLILESASTNQTSMYLCASSARTSGRGRATDTQYFGPGTRLTVL.

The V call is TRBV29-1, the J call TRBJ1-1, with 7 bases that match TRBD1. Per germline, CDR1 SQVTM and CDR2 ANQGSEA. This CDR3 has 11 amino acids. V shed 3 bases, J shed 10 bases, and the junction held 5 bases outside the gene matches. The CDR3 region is CSVDLGDRAFF. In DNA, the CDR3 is TGCAGCGTTGACCTGGGGGACAGAGCTTTCTTT.

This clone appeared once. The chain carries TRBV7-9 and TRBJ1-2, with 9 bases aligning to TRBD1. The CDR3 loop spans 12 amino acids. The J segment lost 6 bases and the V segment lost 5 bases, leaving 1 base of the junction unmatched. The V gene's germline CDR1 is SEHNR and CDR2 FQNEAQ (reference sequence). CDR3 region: CASSRTGDGYTF. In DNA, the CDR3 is TGTGCCAGCAGCCGGACAGGGGATGGCTACACCTTC.

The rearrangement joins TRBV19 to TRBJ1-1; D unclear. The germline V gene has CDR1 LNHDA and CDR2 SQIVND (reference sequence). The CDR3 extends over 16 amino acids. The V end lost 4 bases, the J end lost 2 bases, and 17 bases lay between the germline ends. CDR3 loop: CASSRAANYLNTEAFF. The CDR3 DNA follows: TGTGCCAGTAGTAGGGCAGCAAATTATCTAAACACTGAAGCTTTCTTT.

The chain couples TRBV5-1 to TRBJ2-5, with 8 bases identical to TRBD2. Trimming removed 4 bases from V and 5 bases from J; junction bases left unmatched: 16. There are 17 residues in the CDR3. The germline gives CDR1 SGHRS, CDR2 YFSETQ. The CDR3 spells CASSPSGLVGKGETQYF. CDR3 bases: TGCGCCAGCAGCCCCTCGGGACTAGTGGGGAAAGGGGAGACCCAGTACTTC.

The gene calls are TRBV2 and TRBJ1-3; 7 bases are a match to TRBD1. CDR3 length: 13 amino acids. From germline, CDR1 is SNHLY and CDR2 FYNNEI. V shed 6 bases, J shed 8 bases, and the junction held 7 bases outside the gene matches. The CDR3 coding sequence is TGTGCCAGCAGCCAGAACAGGGGTGACACCATATATTTT. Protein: CASSQNRGDTIYF.

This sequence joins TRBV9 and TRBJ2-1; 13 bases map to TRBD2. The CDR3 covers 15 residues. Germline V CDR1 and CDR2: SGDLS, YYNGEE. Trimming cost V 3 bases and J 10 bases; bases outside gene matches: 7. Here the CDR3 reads CASSAGLAGTVEQFF. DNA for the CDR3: TGTGCCAGCAGCGCGGGACTAGCGGGAACCGTCGAGCAGTTCTTC.

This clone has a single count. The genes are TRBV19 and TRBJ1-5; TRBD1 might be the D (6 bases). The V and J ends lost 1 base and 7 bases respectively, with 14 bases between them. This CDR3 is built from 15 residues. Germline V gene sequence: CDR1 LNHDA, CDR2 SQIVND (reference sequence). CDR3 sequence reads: CASSIGDTTGQPQHF. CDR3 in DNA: TGTGCCAGTAGTATAGGGGACACAACGGGCCAGCCCCAGCATTTT.

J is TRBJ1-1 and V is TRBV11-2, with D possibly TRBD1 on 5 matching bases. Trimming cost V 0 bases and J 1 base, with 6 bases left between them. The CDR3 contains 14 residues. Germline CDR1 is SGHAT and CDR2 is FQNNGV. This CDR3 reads CASSLEGENTEAFF. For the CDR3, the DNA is TGTGCCAGCAGCTTAGAAGGGGAGAACACTGAAGCTTTCTTT.

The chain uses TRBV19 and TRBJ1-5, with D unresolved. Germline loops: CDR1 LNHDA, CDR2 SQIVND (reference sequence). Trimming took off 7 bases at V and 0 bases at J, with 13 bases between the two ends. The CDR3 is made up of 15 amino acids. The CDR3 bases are TGTGCCAGTAAACGTGTCGGGGATAGCAATCAGCCCCAGCATTTT. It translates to CASKRVGDSNQPQHF.

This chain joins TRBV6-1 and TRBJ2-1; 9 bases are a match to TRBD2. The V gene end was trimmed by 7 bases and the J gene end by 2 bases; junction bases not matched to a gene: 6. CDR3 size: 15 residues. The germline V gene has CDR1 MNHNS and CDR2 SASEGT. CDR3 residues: CASTATSGPYNEQFF. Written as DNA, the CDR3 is TGTGCCAGCACCGCGACTAGCGGTCCCTACAATGAGCAGTTCTTC.

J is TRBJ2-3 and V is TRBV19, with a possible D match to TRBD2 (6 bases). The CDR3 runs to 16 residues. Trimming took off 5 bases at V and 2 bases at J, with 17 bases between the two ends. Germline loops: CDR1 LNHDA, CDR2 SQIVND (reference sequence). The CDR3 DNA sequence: TGTGCCAGTAGTTCCATTAGCGGAGGCAACACAGATACGCAGTATTTT. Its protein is CASSSISGGNTDTQYF.

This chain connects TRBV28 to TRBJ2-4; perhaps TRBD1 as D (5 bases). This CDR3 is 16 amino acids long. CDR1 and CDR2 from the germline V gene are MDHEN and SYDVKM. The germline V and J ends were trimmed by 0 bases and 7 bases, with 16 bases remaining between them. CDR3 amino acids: CASSLWGQLGRNIQYF. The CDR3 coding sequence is TGTGCCAGCAGTTTATGGGGGCAGCTAGGAAGGAACATTCAGTACTTC. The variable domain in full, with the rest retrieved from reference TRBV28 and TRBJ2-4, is DVKVTQSSRYLVKRTGEKVFLECVQDMDHENMFWYRQDPGLGLRLIYFSYDVKMKEKGDIPEGYSVSREKKERFSLILESASTNQTSMYLCASSLWGQLGRNIQYFGAGTRLSVL.

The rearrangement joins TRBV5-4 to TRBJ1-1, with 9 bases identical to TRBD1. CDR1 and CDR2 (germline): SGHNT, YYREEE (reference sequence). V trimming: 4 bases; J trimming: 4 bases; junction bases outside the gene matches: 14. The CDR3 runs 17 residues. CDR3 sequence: CASSPGGQGLKGTEAFF. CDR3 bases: TGTGCCAGCAGCCCGGGTGGACAGGGGCTCAAAGGCACTGAAGCTTTCTTT.

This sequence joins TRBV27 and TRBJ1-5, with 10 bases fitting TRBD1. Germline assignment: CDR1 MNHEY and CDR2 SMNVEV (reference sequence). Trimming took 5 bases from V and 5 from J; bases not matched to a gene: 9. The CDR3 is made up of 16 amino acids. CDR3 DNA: TGTGCCAGCAGTCCGCGGACAGGGGGAACCTATCAGCCCCAGCATTTT. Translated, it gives CASSPRTGGTYQPQHF.

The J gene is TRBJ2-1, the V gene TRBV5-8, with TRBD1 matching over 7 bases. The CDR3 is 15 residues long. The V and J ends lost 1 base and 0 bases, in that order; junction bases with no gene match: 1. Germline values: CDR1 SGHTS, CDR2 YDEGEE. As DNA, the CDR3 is TGTGCCAGCAGCTTGAGGGACAGCTCCTACAATGAGCAGTTCTTC. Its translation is CASSLRDSSYNEQFF. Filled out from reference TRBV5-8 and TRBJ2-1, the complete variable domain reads EAGVTQSPTHLIKTRGQQATLRCSPISGHTSVYWYQQALGLGLQFLLWYDEGEERNRGNFPPRFSGRQFPNYSSELNVNALELEDSALYLCASSLRDSSYNEQFFGPGTRLTVL.

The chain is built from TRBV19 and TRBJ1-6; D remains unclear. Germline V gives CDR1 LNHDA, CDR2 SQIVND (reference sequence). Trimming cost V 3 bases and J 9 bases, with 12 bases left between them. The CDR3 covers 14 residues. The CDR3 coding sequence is TGTGCCAGTAGTATGTCTTCGGGGTTTTCACCCCTCCACTTT. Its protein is CASSMSSGFSPLHF.

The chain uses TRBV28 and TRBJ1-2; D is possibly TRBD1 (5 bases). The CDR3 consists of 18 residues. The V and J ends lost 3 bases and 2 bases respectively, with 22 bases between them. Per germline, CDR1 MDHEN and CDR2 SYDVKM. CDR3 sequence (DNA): TGTGCCAGCAGTTTGTATCAGGGAGGTTTCGTGGGGAACTATGGCTACACCTTC. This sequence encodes CASSLYQGGFVGNYGYTF.

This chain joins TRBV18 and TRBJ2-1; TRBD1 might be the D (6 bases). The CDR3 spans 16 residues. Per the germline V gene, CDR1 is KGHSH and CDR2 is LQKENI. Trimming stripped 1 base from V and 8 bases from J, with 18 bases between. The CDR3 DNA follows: TGTGCCAGCTCACCACTCAGCGGCAGGGGTTCGGATGAGCAGTTCTTC. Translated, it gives CASSPLSGRGSDEQFF.

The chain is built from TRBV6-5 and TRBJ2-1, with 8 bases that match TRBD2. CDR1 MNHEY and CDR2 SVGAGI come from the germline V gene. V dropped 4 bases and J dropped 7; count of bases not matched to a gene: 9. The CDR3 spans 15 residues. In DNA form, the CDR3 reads TGTGCCAGCAGTTTAGCGGGACCGAACAGGAATGAGCAGTTCTTC. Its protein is CASSLAGPNRNEQFF.

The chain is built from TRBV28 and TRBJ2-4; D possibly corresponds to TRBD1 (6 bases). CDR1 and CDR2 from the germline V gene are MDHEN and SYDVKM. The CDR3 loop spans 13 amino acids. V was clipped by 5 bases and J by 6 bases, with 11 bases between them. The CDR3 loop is CASSKTGLNIQYF. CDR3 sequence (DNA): TGTGCCAGCAGTAAAACAGGGTTAAACATTCAGTACTTC.